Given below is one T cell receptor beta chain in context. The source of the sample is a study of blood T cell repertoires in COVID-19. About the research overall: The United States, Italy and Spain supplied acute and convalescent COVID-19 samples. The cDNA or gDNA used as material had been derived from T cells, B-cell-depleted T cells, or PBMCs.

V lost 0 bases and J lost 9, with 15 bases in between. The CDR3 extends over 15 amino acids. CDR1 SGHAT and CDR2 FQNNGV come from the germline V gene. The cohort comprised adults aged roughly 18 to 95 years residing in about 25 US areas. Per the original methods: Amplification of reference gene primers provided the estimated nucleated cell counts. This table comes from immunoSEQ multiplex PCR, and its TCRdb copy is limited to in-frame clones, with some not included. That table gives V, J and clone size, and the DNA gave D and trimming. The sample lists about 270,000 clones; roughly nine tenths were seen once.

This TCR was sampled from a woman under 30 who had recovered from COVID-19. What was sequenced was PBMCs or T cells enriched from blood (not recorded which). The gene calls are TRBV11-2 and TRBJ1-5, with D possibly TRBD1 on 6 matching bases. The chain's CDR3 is CASSLDRGNYLPQHF. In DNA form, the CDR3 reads TGTGCCAGCAGCTTAGACAGGGGAAATTACCTGCCCCAGCATTTT.